Below, 25 T cell receptor beta chains from the same sample are listed, as sequenced in a study of control samples from healthy donors and cancer patients. Sequenced by immunoSEQ multiplex PCR; TCRdb stores in-frame clones only, minus some. The profile covers under 150,000 clones, with around 90% appearing a single time and over 4.5% taken by the ten largest. Material for sequencing was blood. These receptors came from a man younger than 45 in good health.

The CDR3 here is CASSPPGGTGELFF. The CDR3 nucleotides read TGTGCCAGCAGCCCACCGGGGGGAACCGGGGAGCTGTTTTTT. The chain has TRBV5-6 and TRBJ2-2; 7 nucleotides agree with TRBD2. V shed 4 bases, J shed 5 bases, and the junction held 5 bases outside the gene matches. Germline V lookup: CDR1 SGHDT, CDR2 YYEEEE. The CDR3 is 14 residues long.

The J gene is TRBJ2-2, the V gene TRBV11-1; D is unclear. Germline CDR1 and CDR2: SGHAT and FQDESV (reference sequence). Trimming removed 0 bases at V and 6 bases at J, with 8 bases between. There are 14 residues in the CDR3. Written as DNA, the CDR3 is TGTGCCAGCAGCTTAGCCTTTCGGGCCGGGGAGCTGTTTTTT. Protein: CASSLAFRAGELFF.

The chain uses TRBV19 and TRBJ2-7; 15 bases line up with TRBD2. Trimming at V came to 6 bases and at J to 3 bases, leaving 9 bases not matched to a gene. The CDR3 covers 17 residues. Germline V gives CDR1 LNHDA, CDR2 SQIVND (reference sequence). Written as DNA, the CDR3 is TGTGCCAGTAGACCAGGACTAGCGGGAGGGGGTAACTACGAGCAGTACTTC. It yields the protein CASRPGLAGGGNYEQYF. Looking up the rest from reference TRBV19 and TRBJ2-7 gives the full variable domain: DGGITQSPKYLFRKEGQNVTLSCEQNLNHDAMYWYRQDPGQGLRLIYYSQIVNDFQKGDIAEGYSVSREKKESFPLTVTSAQKNPTAFYLCASRPGLAGGGNYEQYFGPGTRLTVT.

This chain connects TRBV9 to TRBJ2-2; 16 nucleotides line up with TRBD2. Germline V gene lookup returns CDR1 SGDLS and CDR2 YYNGEE. The V and J ends lost 0 bases and 5 bases, in that order; junction bases with no gene match: 7. CDR3 length equals 19 residues. CDR3 amino acids: CASSVGGPGLAGGTGELFF. The DNA for the CDR3 is TGTGCCAGCAGCGTAGGAGGTCCGGGACTAGCGGGAGGGACCGGGGAGCTGTTTTTT.

The chain combines TRBV4-2 with TRBJ2-1; D gene uncertain. From germline, CDR1 is LGHNA and CDR2 YNFKEQ. Trimming pared 0 bases from V and 5 bases from J, leaving 11 bases between. The length of the CDR3 is 15 residues. The CDR3 here is CASSQDTAPNNEQFF. The CDR3 DNA reads TGTGCCAGCAGCCAAGATACCGCGCCGAACAATGAGCAGTTCTTC.

The chain recombines TRBV24-1 with TRBJ1-5; D possibly corresponds to TRBD1 (5 bases). Per germline, CDR1 KGHDR and CDR2 SFDVKD. This CDR3 comprises 14 residues. V lost 4 bases, J lost 5 bases, and 11 bases lay in between. The CDR3 DNA reads TGTGCCACCAGTGACCCCCTGACAGATCAGCCCCAGCATTTT. This encodes CATSDPLTDQPQHF.

J is TRBJ1-2 and V is TRBV3-1 (or the pseudogene TRBV3-2), with a possible D match to TRBD1 (6 bases). Per germline, CDR1 LGHDT and CDR2 YNNKEL (reference sequence). The CDR3 covers 13 residues. Trimming removed 4 bases at V and 5 bases at J, with 11 bases between. CDR3 nucleotides: TGTGCCAGCAGCCCTGGACAGTCTTATGGCTACACCTTC. Its translation: CASSPGQSYGYTF.

This clone appeared once. The chain recombines TRBV9 with TRBJ1-2, with D possibly being TRBD1 (5 bases). Germline V gene data show CDR1 as SGDLS and CDR2 as YYNGEE. Trimming took off 3 bases at V and 4 bases at J, with 13 bases between the two ends. The CDR3 is 14 residues long. Here the CDR3 reads CASSAGHSLYGYTF. In DNA, the CDR3 is TGTGCCAGCAGCGCTGGACACTCACTCTATGGCTACACCTTC. The full variable domain, rest sourced from reference TRBV9 and TRBJ1-2, is DSGVTQTPKHLITATGQRVTLRCSPRSGDLSVYWYQQSLDQGLQFLIQYYNGEERAKGNILERFSAQQFPDLHSELNLSSLELGDSALYFCASSAGHSLYGYTFGSGTRLTVV.

The rearrangement joins TRBV4-3 to TRBJ1-4; no clear D. V was cut by 0 bases and J by 5 bases, with 10 bases left in between. CDR3 length equals 15 residues. Germline assignment: CDR1 LGHNA and CDR2 YSLEER. The CDR3: CASSQDHKENEKLFF. CDR3 DNA: TGCGCCAGCAGCCAAGATCACAAGGAAAATGAAAAACTGTTTTTT.

The chain carries TRBV3-1 (or the pseudogene TRBV3-2) and TRBJ2-1, with 7 bases aligning to TRBD2. CDR1 and CDR2 from the germline V gene are LGHDT and YNNKEL (reference sequence). The J segment lost 4 bases and the V segment lost 0 bases, leaving 3 bases of the junction unmatched. This CDR3 region has 15 residues. CDR3 DNA: TGTGCCAGCAGCCAAGATGCCGGGAGGTACAATGAGCAGTTCTTC. The encoded protein is CASSQDAGRYNEQFF.

The V gene is TRBV9, the J gene TRBJ2-1; D may be TRBD2 (5 bases). The germline V gene encodes CDR1 SGDLS and CDR2 YYNGEE. This CDR3 has 15 amino acids. Trimming removed 0 bases from V and 4 bases from J, with 11 bases in between. The CDR3 region is CASSVEASWYNEQFF. In nucleotides, the CDR3 is TGTGCCAGCAGCGTAGAGGCTAGCTGGTACAATGAGCAGTTCTTC.

A note on this clone: Compared with germline, one end of the junction differs, possibly owing to a read error. The CDR3 region is CASSVAFRGPPVVF. CDR3 coding DNA: TGTGCCAGCAGCGTAGCATTCAGAGGGCCGCCGGTTGTCTTT. The chain employs TRBV9 and TRBJ1-1, with D hard to call. Germline CDR1 reads SGDLS; CDR2 reads YYNGEE. This CDR3 is 14 amino acids long.

The chain carries TRBV2 and TRBJ1-5, with TRBD1 matching 8 bases. The V gene end was trimmed by 9 bases and the J gene end by 2 bases; junction bases not matched to a gene: 9. Germline lookup yields CDR1 SNHLY and CDR2 FYNNEI. This CDR3 spans 15 amino acids. CDR3 amino acids: CASADRVMGNQPQHF. The DNA of the CDR3 is TGTGCCAGTGCGGACAGGGTAATGGGCAATCAGCCCCAGCATTTT. Full variable domain (remainder filled in from reference TRBV2 and TRBJ1-5): EPEVTQTPSHQVTQMGQEVILRCVPISNHLYFYWYRQILGQKVEFLVSFYNNEISEKSEIFDDQFSVERPDGSNFTLKIRSTKLEDSAMYFCASADRVMGNQPQHFGDGTRLSIL.

The chain joins TRBV5-1 to TRBJ2-7; 7 bases map to TRBD2. J gave up 6 bases and V 0 bases, and 9 bases lay outside the gene matches. The CDR3 totals 15 residues. Germline V gives CDR1 SGHRS, CDR2 YFSETQ. The CDR3 nucleotides are TGCGCCAGCAGCTTGGAGGCGGGGACTACGACCGAGCAGTACTTC. It encodes CASSLEAGTTTEQYF.

The rearrangement uses TRBV19 and TRBJ2-4, with D possibly called TRBD1 or TRBD2 (5 bases each). The V end was cut by 7 bases, the J end by 8 bases, with 12 bases between. The CDR3 extends over 12 amino acids. Germline assignment: CDR1 LNHDA and CDR2 SQIVND (reference sequence). The CDR3 is CASMGRGDIQYF. DNA for the CDR3: TGTGCCAGTATGGGACGGGGTGACATTCAGTACTTC.

The V and J genes are TRBV5-1 and TRBJ2-1; the D is unclear. Looked up from germline, CDR1 is SGHRS and CDR2 is YFSETQ. The CDR3 spans 18 residues. V was pared by 1 base and J by 0 bases, with 17 bases between. CDR3 region: CASSLTRERARSYNEQFF. The CDR3 DNA reads TGCGCCAGCAGCTTGACCAGAGAGAGAGCCCGCTCCTACAATGAGCAGTTCTTC.

Points on this clone: This may be a read error: a much more frequent sequence differs by one nucleotide. Additional DNA sequences in this sample encode the identical CDR3. CDR3 in DNA: TGTGCCAGCAGCTTAGTTTACAATGAGCAGTTCTTC. Protein sequence: CASSLVYNEQFF. V gene TRBV11-2 combines with J gene TRBJ2-1; D is uncertain. Trimming removed 1 base from V and 4 bases from J, with 2 bases in between. Germline lookup yields CDR1 SGHAT and CDR2 FQNNGV. The CDR3 has 12 amino acids.

The chain is built from TRBV24-1 and TRBJ1-2; 9 bases map to TRBD1. J lost 4 bases, V lost 4 bases, and 3 bases had no gene match. This CDR3 region has 14 residues. Germline-derived CDR1 and CDR2 are KGHDR and SFDVKD. The CDR3 spells CATSERTGVYGYTF. DNA for the CDR3: TGTGCCACCAGTGAGAGGACAGGGGTCTATGGCTACACCTTC.

This chain joins TRBV15 and TRBJ2-2; D not certain. Trimming shortened V by 4 bases and J by 8 bases, and 8 bases separated the two germline ends. CDR3 size: 12 residues. In germline, CDR1 is LNHNV, CDR2 YYDKDF (reference sequence). CDR3 bases: TGTGCCACCAGCATTGCCTCTGGGGAGCTGTTTTTT. Amino acid sequence: CATSIASGELFF.

This clone has a handful of counts. The chain employs TRBV6-5 and TRBJ2-1; tentatively, D is TRBD1 (6 bases). The CDR3 contains 14 residues. Germline values: CDR1 MNHEY, CDR2 SVGAGI. V dropped 6 bases and J dropped 7 bases, with 16 bases sitting between them. CDR3 DNA sequence: TGTGCCAGCAGGGTGACAGGTCCCCTAAATGAGCAGTTCTTC. It codes for CASRVTGPLNEQFF.

The V and J genes are TRBV3-1 (or the pseudogene TRBV3-2) and TRBJ2-3; D remains ambiguous. The CDR3 sequence is 12 residues long. Germline loops: CDR1 LGHDT, CDR2 YNNKEL (reference sequence). V dropped 5 bases and J dropped 6 bases, with 9 bases sitting between them. Here the CDR3 reads CASSNLGDTQYF. CDR3 nucleotide sequence: TGTGCCAGCAGCAACCTTGGGGATACGCAGTATTTT.

This clone came up once. J is TRBJ2-5 and V is TRBV7-2, with 13 nucleotides matching TRBD2. Germline V gives CDR1 SGHTA, CDR2 FQGNSA. The CDR3 extends over 16 amino acids. Germline trimming cut 4 bases from V and 3 bases from J; bases unmatched to any gene: 5. CDR3 region: CASSYRTSGRKETQYF. CDR3 DNA: TGTGCCAGCAGCTACCGGACTAGCGGGAGAAAAGAGACCCAGTACTTC.

The rearrangement joins TRBV9 to TRBJ1-6, with unresolved D. The CDR3 is 16 amino acids. The germline V and J ends were trimmed by 0 bases and 6 bases, with 13 bases remaining between them. Germline loops: CDR1 SGDLS, CDR2 YYNGEE. This chain's CDR3 is CASSVDSAATNSPLHF. The CDR3 DNA is TGTGCCAGCAGCGTAGACTCGGCCGCGACTAATTCACCCCTCCACTTT.

J is TRBJ2-5 and V is TRBV24-1; 7 bases agree with TRBD2. The CDR3 runs to 12 residues. Germline loops: CDR1 KGHDR, CDR2 SFDVKD. Trimming cost V 7 bases and J 5 bases; bases outside gene matches: 3. Here the CDR3 reads CATSDGGETQYF. DNA for the CDR3: TGTGCCACCAGCGACGGGGGGGAGACCCAGTACTTC.

The genes are TRBV29-1 and TRBJ2-5; TRBD2 matches 8 bases. Unmatched junction bases numbered 5, after V lost 3 bases and J lost 5 bases. CDR3 length equals 13 residues. The germline CDR1 and CDR2 sequences are SQVTM and ANQGSEA. The CDR3 nucleotides read TGCAGCGTTGACACTAGCGGTTGGGAGACCCAGTACTTC. Translation gives CSVDTSGWETQYF. The variable domain in full, completed from reference TRBV29-1 and TRBJ2-5, reads SAVISQKPSRDICQRGTSLTIQCQVDSQVTMMFWYRQQPGQSLTLIATANQGSEATYESGFVIDKFPISRPNLTFSTLTVSNMSPEDSSIYLCSVDTSGWETQYFGPGTRLLVL.